This T cell receptor (beta chain) stems from a study of blood T cell repertoires in COVID-19. This CDR3 is built from 15 residues. Germline V gene lookup returns CDR1 MNHEY and CDR2 SMNVEV (reference sequence). V lost 1 base, J lost 2 bases, and 11 bases lay in between. The data were produced by immunoSEQ multiplex PCR, yet TCRdb's version contains in-frame clones alone and is incomplete. The profile shows about 180,000 clones, about 82% of them singletons. Specimen: PBMCs or T cells enriched from blood (not recorded which). The V gene is TRBV27, the J gene TRBJ1-1; no clear D. The clonotype was recovered from a woman aged 30 to 39 who had recovered from COVID-19. The CDR3 DNA follows: TGTGCCAGCAGTTTATTTCGCACACTAAACACTGAAGCTTTCTTT. Protein: CASSLFRTLNTEAFF.